Presented here are 10 T cell receptor beta chains from one specimen sequenced in a study of blood T cell repertoires in COVID-19. This table comes from immunoSEQ multiplex PCR, and its TCRdb copy is limited to in-frame clones, with some not included. The sample holds about 170,000 clones, about 85% seen once. Sequenced: peripheral blood. All receptors derive from a man in his 60s who had recovered from COVID-19.

The V call is TRBV5-4, the J call TRBJ2-1, with TRBD1 identical over 7 bases. The ends lost 4 bases at V and 6 bases at J; junction bases unmatched: 4. From germline, CDR1 is SGHNT and CDR2 YYREEE (reference sequence). This CDR3 spans 13 amino acids. The CDR3 DNA reads TGTGCCAGCAGCGGACAGGAAGGCAATGAGCAGTTCTTC. It specifies CASSGQEGNEQFF.

The chain links TRBV7-2 to TRBJ1-2; D might be TRBD1 (5 bases). CDR1 and CDR2 (germline): SGHTA, FQGNSA. Trimming shortened V by 5 bases and J by 4 bases, and 14 bases separated the two germline ends. The CDR3 is 14 residues long. The CDR3 region is CASSLDRRGYGYTF. The CDR3 DNA is TGTGCCAGCAGCCTCGACAGACGAGGCTATGGCTACACCTTC. Together with reference TRBV7-2 and TRBJ1-2, the CDR3 gives the full variable domain: GAGVSQSPSNKVTEKGKDVELRCDPISGHTALYWYRQSLGQGLEFLIYFQGNSAPDKSGLPSDRFSAERTGGSVSTLTIQRTQQEDSAVYLCASSLDRRGYGYTFGSGTRLTVV.

This chain connects TRBV6-5 to TRBJ2-7; TRBD2 matches 10 bases. V lost 6 bases and J lost 2; bases outside the gene matches: 7. From germline, CDR1 is MNHEY and CDR2 SVGAGI. The CDR3 loop spans 15 amino acids. The CDR3 region is CASRLAGGLAYEQYF. The CDR3 nucleotides are TGTGCCAGCAGATTAGCGGGGGGCTTAGCCTACGAGCAGTACTTC.

The chain joins TRBV18 to TRBJ2-3; TRBD2 agrees at 9 bases. CDR3 size: 16 residues. Germline loops: CDR1 KGHSH, CDR2 LQKENI. V trimming: 0 bases; J trimming: 7 bases; junction bases outside the gene matches: 8. CDR3 bases: TGTGCCAGCTCACCACCTAGCGGGGGTACCTCCTATACGCAGTATTTT. Translation gives CASSPPSGGTSYTQYF.

This chain uses TRBV7-8 with TRBJ1-4, with TRBD1 identical over 7 bases. The germline CDR1 and CDR2 sequences are SGHVS and FQNEAQ. V lost 4 bases, J lost 0 bases, and 5 bases stayed unmatched. The CDR3 loop spans 16 amino acids. The CDR3 nucleotides read TGTGCCAGCAGCTCTATCCAGGGGGCAACTAATGAAAAACTGTTTTTT. It yields the protein CASSSIQGATNEKLFF.

The rearrangement links TRBV19 to TRBJ2-7; D might be TRBD2 (6 bases). The CDR3 has 14 amino acids. V was trimmed by 6 bases and J by 0 bases, leaving 12 bases between them. Germline CDR1 is LNHDA and CDR2 is SQIVND (reference sequence). The CDR3, as DNA: TGTGCCAGTAGCCCCGAGGGAGGCTCCTACGAGCAGTACTTC. Its protein product is CASSPEGGSYEQYF.

The chain is built from TRBV11-1 and TRBJ1-1; no clear D gene. This CDR3 contains 15 residues. Trimming took off 8 bases at V and 0 bases at J, with 16 bases between the two ends. The V gene's germline CDR1 is SGHAT and CDR2 FQDESV (reference sequence). The CDR3 reads CASGWWERMNTEAFF. The DNA for the CDR3 is TGTGCCAGCGGTTGGTGGGAGAGGATGAACACTGAAGCTTTCTTT.

This clone was seen a handful of times. This chain links TRBV14 with TRBJ1-2; no firm D call. V gave up 0 bases and J gave up 1 base, with 6 bases separating them. CDR1 SGHDN and CDR2 FVKESK come from the germline V gene. The CDR3 is made up of 14 amino acids. The CDR3 DNA sequence: TGTGCCAGCAGCCAAGATAGAAGTAACTATGGCTACACCTTC. Protein: CASSQDRSNYGYTF.

This CDR3 is CASSWGQTYEQYF. CDR3 nucleotides: TGTGCCAGCAGTTGGGGACAAACCTACGAGCAGTACTTC. The chain recombines TRBV27 with TRBJ2-7; D perhaps matches TRBD1 (6 bases). Germline CDR1 is MNHEY and CDR2 is SMNVEV (reference sequence). The CDR3 sequence is 13 residues long. Trimming removed 4 bases at V and 2 bases at J, with 9 bases between.

This clone was counted many times. This sequence joins TRBV19 and TRBJ1-6; D is perhaps TRBD1 (6 bases). Trimming removed 6 bases from V and 11 bases from J, with 20 bases in between. Germline CDR1 reads LNHDA; CDR2 reads SQIVND (reference sequence). The CDR3 has 15 amino acids. The CDR3 loop reads CASSRGDPGLPPLHF. CDR3 DNA sequence: TGTGCCAGTAGCAGGGGAGACCCGGGACTACCACCCCTCCACTTT.